These T cell receptor beta chains were read from a single sample in a study of blood T cell repertoires in COVID-19. Repertoires were generated with immunoSEQ multiplex PCR, while TCRdb's copy carries only in-frame clones and drops some. Of around 140,000 clones in the sample, roughly 90% were seen once. Specimen: peripheral blood. These receptors were taken from a man aged 55 to 69 with active or convalescent COVID-19. Both conserved end residues are part of each CDR3. The D gene is left open where the match is weak. The size of a clone is reported for some rows only, either as once, few or many, or as a class for expanded clones.

abundance	d_gene	v_gene	j_gene	CDR3aa	CDR3nt
-	-	TRBV7-9	TRBJ2-1	CASSLAVVDNEQFF	TGTGCCAGCAGCTTAGCGGTGGTAGACAATGAGCAGTTCTTC
-	-	TRBV28	TRBJ1-1	CASSPRGGGGKAFF	TGTGCCAGCAGCCCACGAGGAGGGGGAGGGAAAGCTTTCTTT
few	-	TRBV1	TRBJ1-5	CTSSPNRGSLPQHF	TGCACCAGCAGCCCCAACAGGGGAAGCTTGCCCCAGCATTTT
-	TRBD1	TRBV6-2/TRBV6-3	TRBJ2-1	CASSYAQGAILNEQFF	TGTGCCAGCAGTTACGCGCAGGGGGCCATCCTCAATGAGCAGTTCTTC
-	-	TRBV2	TRBJ2-3	CASSERQATSTDTQYF	TGTGCCAGCAGTGAGAGACAGGCGACTAGCACAGATACGCAGTATTTT
-	-	TRBV30	TRBJ1-4	CAWSVFGGANEKLFF	TGTGCCTGGAGTGTGTTTGGGGGCGCTAATGAAAAACTGTTTTTT
-	TRBD2	TRBV7-2	TRBJ2-5	CASSLGLVSWEGQETQYF	TGTGCCAGCAGCTTGGGTTTGGTTTCGTGGGAGGGCCAAGAGACCCAGTACTTC
once	-	TRBV20-1	TRBJ2-1	CSASYLASHNEQFF	TGCAGTGCTAGTTATCTAGCGAGTCACAATGAGCAGTTCTTC
-	TRBD2	TRBV6-8	TRBJ2-7	CASSYFEQRGTYEQYF	TGTGCCAGCAGTTACTTCGAACAGCGGGGGACCTACGAGCAGTACTTC
-	TRBD2	TRBV7-2	TRBJ2-3	CASSLDAETSGKVRYTQYF	TGTGCCAGCAGCTTAGACGCCGAGACTAGCGGGAAAGTTCGGTATACGCAGTATTTT
-	-	TRBV3-1/TRBV3-2	TRBJ1-2	CASSFEGGQSYGYTF	TGTGCCAGCAGCTTTGAGGGGGGGCAAAGCTATGGCTACACCTTC
-	TRBD2	TRBV2	TRBJ2-5	CASSRLAGGETQYF	TGTGCCAGCAGTAGACTAGCGGGTGGGGAGACCCAGTACTTC
-	-	TRBV19	TRBJ2-7	CASSISNGGPYEQYF	TGTGCCAGTAGTATAAGTAACGGAGGGCCCTACGAGCAGTACTTC
-	-	TRBV20-1	TRBJ2-7	CSAYRGHRFF	TGCAGTGCTTATAGGGGACACCGTTTCTTC
-	-	TRBV25-1	TRBJ2-7	CASSEGGPGLEQYF	TGTGCCAGCAGTGAGGGGGGGCCTGGACTAGAGCAGTACTTC
-	TRBD1	TRBV5-6	TRBJ2-3	CASSADRADTQYF	TGTGCCAGCAGCGCAGACAGGGCAGATACGCAGTATTTT
-	-	TRBV7-2	TRBJ2-1	CASSLAANPYNEQFF	TGTGCCAGCAGCTTAGCGGCCAACCCCTACAATGAGCAGTTCTTC
-	-	TRBV6-5	TRBJ1-4	CASRHTTNEKLFF	TGTGCCAGCAGGCACACAACTAATGAAAAACTGTTTTTT
-	TRBD2	TRBV7-2	TRBJ2-7	CASSLPGTRADEQYF	TGTGCCAGCAGCTTGCCCGGGACTAGGGCCGACGAGCAGTACTTC
once	TRBD1	TRBV28	TRBJ2-1	CASSFWQDRNEQFF	TGTGCCAGCAGTTTCTGGCAGGACAGGAATGAGCAGTTCTTC
-	-	TRBV29-1	TRBJ1-2	CSVATAPTSSYGYTF	TGCAGCGTTGCGACAGCGCCCACTTCCAGCTATGGCTACACCTTC
-	-	TRBV6-5	TRBJ1-6	CASRTVGSYNSPLHF	TGTGCCAGCAGGACAGTGGGGTCCTATAATTCACCCCTCCACTTT
-	TRBD2	TRBV9	TRBJ2-3	CASSVEAGGDGDTQYF	TGTGCCAGCAGCGTAGAGGCGGGGGGCGATGGGGATACGCAGTATTTT
-	TRBD1	TRBV25-1	TRBJ1-2	CASSYRGSNGYTF	TGTGCCAGCAGCTACAGGGGGTCGAATGGCTACACCTTC
-	TRBD1	TRBV2	TRBJ2-2	CASTGQGAATGELFF	TGTGCCAGCACCGGACAGGGGGCTGCAACCGGGGAGCTGTTTTTT
-	-	TRBV30	TRBJ1-3	CAWCYGTGSSGNTIYF	TGTGCCTGGTGCTACGGTACAGGTTCCTCCGGAAACACCATATATTTT
-	TRBD1	TRBV18	TRBJ2-7	CASSPNRGTYEQYF	TGTGCCAGCTCACCGAACAGGGGAACCTACGAGCAGTACTTC
-	TRBD1	TRBV5-5	TRBJ2-1	CASSVTGGASYNEQFF	TGTGCCAGCAGCGTAACAGGGGGCGCGTCCTACAATGAGCAGTTCTTC
-	-	TRBV7-9	TRBJ2-2	CASSRGQNTGELFF	TGTGCCAGCAGCCGGGGACAGAACACCGGGGAGCTGTTTTTT
-	-	TRBV18	TRBJ1-6	CASSPLGQENSPLHF	TGTGCCAGCTCACCATTGGGGCAGGAGAATTCACCCCTCCACTTT
-	TRBD2	TRBV18	TRBJ2-3	CASSTGLAGTDTQYF	TGTGCCAGCTCAACAGGACTAGCGGGGACAGATACGCAGTATTTT
-	TRBD2	TRBV7-2	TRBJ2-3	CASSLASGGGTDTQYF	TGTGCCAGCAGCTTGGCTAGCGGGGGGGGCACAGATACGCAGTATTTT
-	TRBD1	TRBV6-2/TRBV6-3	TRBJ2-7	CASSYPKTGQGSYEQYF	TGTGCCAGCAGTTACCCGAAAACGGGACAGGGCTCCTACGAGCAGTACTTC
-	-	TRBV18	TRBJ2-5	CASSPGDGGETQYF	TGTGCCAGCTCACCCGGCGACGGGGGAGAGACCCAGTACTTC
-	-	TRBV7-2	TRBJ1-1	CASSLGEGTEAFF	TGTGCCAGCAGCTTAGGCGAGGGAACTGAAGCTTTCTTT
-	TRBD2	TRBV20-1	TRBJ2-4	CSASPSGVRNIQYF	TGCAGTGCTAGTCCTAGCGGGGTAAGGAACATTCAGTACTTC
-	-	TRBV28	TRBJ2-7	CASKRRDSYEQYF	TGTGCCAGCAAGCGCAGGGACTCCTACGAGCAGTACTTC
-	TRBD2	TRBV5-1	TRBJ2-6	CASSLAGLAGSSGANVLTF	TGCGCCAGCAGCTTGGCGGGACTAGCGGGGAGCTCTGGGGCCAACGTCCTGACTTTC
once	-	TRBV7-8	TRBJ2-5	CASSVQETQYF	TGTGCCAGCAGCGTACAAGAGACCCAGTACTTC
-	-	TRBV5-5	TRBJ1-2	CASSLAGREGYKGTNGYTF	TGTGCCAGCAGCTTGGCCGGTAGGGAGGGGTATAAGGGAACCAATGGCTACACCTTC
-	TRBD1	TRBV27	TRBJ2-5	CASSPRTGGTRRETQYF	TGTGCCAGCAGCCCCCGGACAGGGGGAACTAGACGGGAGACCCAGTACTTC
-	TRBD1	TRBV28	TRBJ1-1	CASRWQGGGNTEAFF	TGTGCCAGCAGGTGGCAGGGGGGAGGCAACACTGAAGCTTTCTTT
-	TRBD2	TRBV7-2	TRBJ2-1	CASRPASGGQNNEQFF	TGTGCCAGCAGACCAGCTAGCGGGGGCCAAAACAATGAGCAGTTCTTC
-	-	TRBV12-5	TRBJ1-1	CASGLPGVNTEAFF	TGTGCTAGTGGTTTGCCGGGGGTGAACACTGAAGCTTTCTTT
-	-	TRBV6-5	TRBJ1-1	CASSWRDGQMNTEAFF	TGTGCCAGCAGTTGGCGGGACGGCCAAATGAACACTGAAGCTTTCTTT
-	TRBD1	TRBV13	TRBJ2-1	CASSLTGAGGLDEQFF	TGTGCCAGCAGCTTAACCGGGGCAGGGGGCCTGGATGAGCAGTTCTTC
-	-	TRBV5-4	TRBJ1-4	CASSIEDRGKLFF	TGTGCCAGCAGCATCGAAGACAGAGGCAAACTGTTTTTT
-	-	TRBV30	TRBJ1-1	CAGGGRDTEAFF	TGTGCCGGGGGGGGGAGGGACACTGAAGCTTTCTTT
-	-	TRBV28	TRBJ2-5	CASNRKQDQETQYF	TGTGCCAGCAACCGTAAGCAGGACCAAGAGACCCAGTACTTC
-	TRBD2	TRBV15	TRBJ2-7	CATSRATSGGYEQYF	TGTGCCACCAGCAGAGCCACTAGCGGGGGCTACGAGCAGTACTTC